This T cell receptor (beta chain) is from a study of control samples from healthy donors and cancer patients. TCRdb's copy holds only in-frame clones and misses some; the assay was immunoSEQ multiplex PCR. The repertoire includes under 200,000 clones, about 94% of them detected once, and 11% to 15% sits in the top ten. The CDR3 is made up of 15 amino acids. The V end lost 3 bases, the J end lost 1 base, and 13 bases lay between the germline ends. CDR1 is LGHNA, CDR2 YSLEER, per germline. The receptor was isolated from a man aged 55 to 69 with colorectal cancer. The specimen was PBMCs. This chain connects TRBV4-3 to TRBJ2-7; D gene uncertain. CDR3 residues: CASSQTGEGSYEQYF. CDR3 sequence (DNA): TGCGCCAGCAGCCAGACTGGGGAAGGTTCCTACGAGCAGTACTTC.